Described below is a single T cell receptor beta chain sequence and its context. TCRdb keeps only in-frame clones here, not all; method: immunoSEQ multiplex PCR. The data show some 14,000 clones, more than 75% seen once. This sample is drawn from a study of OX40 agonist ivuxolimab in advanced cancers. The study sampled blood at baseline, cycle 4 day 1, and cycle 7 day 1. The material sequenced was CD4+ or CD8+ T cells sorted from blood, taken in a trial of the OX40 agonist ivuxolimab. The origin of this receptor is an adult with an advanced solid tumor such as melanoma, head and neck, liver or kidney cancer.

CDR3 nucleotides: TGTGCCAGCAGCGTAGTCGAGGTAGGGGGAGATGGCTACACCTTC. Translation: CASSVVEVGGDGYTF. The chain combines TRBV9 with TRBJ1-2, with a tentative D call TRBD1 (6 bases). Germline V gene sequence: CDR1 SGDLS, CDR2 YYNGEE. The CDR3 extends over 15 amino acids. V shed 0 bases and J shed 6 bases, with 15 bases lying between them.